A selection of T cell receptor beta chains follows, all from one sample in a study of PD-1 blockade in classical Hodgkin lymphoma. TCRdb keeps only in-frame clones here, not all; method: immunoSEQ multiplex PCR. The table has 55,000 to 75,000 clones, approximately 94% seen once. The sequencing here drew on peripheral blood mononuclear cells (PBMCs), taken at baseline. The origin of the receptors is a human donor with classical Hodgkin lymphoma. The CDR3 runs from the conserved cysteine through the conserved F or W. The D gene is left open where the match is weak. Size is stated for part of the rows, as once, few or many counts, or as a class when the clone is expanded.

V,J,size,D,DNA,CDR3
TRBV27,TRBJ2-5,once,TRBD2,TGTGCCAGCAGTCTAAGGGGACTAGCGGGAGGGTTACAAGAGACCCAGTACTTC,CASSLRGLAGGLQETQYF
TRBV27,TRBJ1-6,NA,NA,TGTGCCAGCAGTACGGGGGGGGAGCCTAATTCACCCCTCCACTTT,CASSTGGEPNSPLHF
TRBV27,TRBJ2-3,NA,TRBD2,TGTGCCAGCAGTTTAACTAGCGGCCCAGATACGCAGTATTTT,CASSLTSGPDTQYF
TRBV9,TRBJ1-5,NA,TRBD1,TGTGCCAGCAGTCCCGGGACAGTAGCCTCGCCCCAGCATTTT,CASSPGTVASPQHF
TRBV5-1,TRBJ2-1,NA,NA,TGCGCCAGCAGCTGGGAGAGAAATGAGCAGTTCTTC,CASSWERNEQFF
TRBV7-3,TRBJ2-1,NA,TRBD1,TGTGCCAGCCTCCCGGCCGGGACAGGGCGGGTCAATGAGCAGTTCTTC,CASLPAGTGRVNEQFF
TRBV7-2,TRBJ1-5,NA,NA,TGTGCCAGCAGCTTATGGCGGGCTAGCAATCAGCCCCAGCATTTT,CASSLWRASNQPQHF
TRBV6-1,TRBJ2-1,NA,NA,TGTGCCAGCAGCGAAACGGACCTAAACCTAAGGCGCTCCTACAATGAGCAGTTCTTC,CASSETDLNLRRSYNEQFF
TRBV6-5,TRBJ1-5,NA,TRBD1,TGTGCCAGCAGTTCGCCTGGACAGGGAAGCAATCAGCCCCAGCATTTT,CASSSPGQGSNQPQHF
TRBV29-1,TRBJ1-5,NA,TRBD1,TGCAGCGTTGAACGGGCAGGGGGCCAGCAGCCCCAGCATTTT,CSVERAGGQQPQHF
TRBV6-1,TRBJ2-2,few,NA,TGTGCCAGCGGCGGGGAGAACACCGGGGAGCTGTTTTTT,CASGGENTGELFF
TRBV4-2,TRBJ2-2,NA,NA,TGTGCCAGCAGCCTCATACTTTCAACAGTCACCGGGGAGCTGTTTTTT,CASSLILSTVTGELFF
TRBV5-1,TRBJ2-7,NA,TRBD2,TGCGCCAGCAGCGCCTCTAGCGGGGTCGTCCACGAGCAGTACTTC,CASSASSGVVHEQYF
TRBV5-1,TRBJ2-5,NA,TRBD1,TGCGCCAGCAGCTTGGCCCCAGGGGGAGAGACCCAGTACTTC,CASSLAPGGETQYF
TRBV5-4,TRBJ2-1,NA,NA,TGTGCCAGCAGCTTGGTACAGTACGGATCCTACAATGAGCAGTTCTTC,CASSLVQYGSYNEQFF
TRBV4-3,TRBJ2-7,NA,TRBD1,TGCGCCAGCAGCCAGGACAGGTCCTACGAGCAGTACTTC,CASSQDRSYEQYF
TRBV27,TRBJ2-2,NA,NA,TGTGCCAGCAAAGGCGGACCGGGGATGAACACCGGGGAGCTGTTTTTT,CASKGGPGMNTGELFF
TRBV27,TRBJ2-3,once,NA,TGTGCCAGCTCAGGAGGAGATACGCAGTATTTT,CASSGGDTQYF
TRBV4-1,TRBJ1-6,NA,NA,TGCGCCAGCAGCCAAGTGGACCTTATCGCCTTTAATTCACCCCTCCACTTT,CASSQVDLIAFNSPLHF
TRBV12-5,TRBJ1-2,NA,NA,TGTGCTAGTGGTTTGAGTTCCTACAGCACGGGCTACACCTTC,CASGLSSYSTGYTF
TRBV28,TRBJ2-7,NA,TRBD2,TGTGCCAGCAGTTTCAAGCTAGCGGGGGTTCCTTACGAGCAGTACTTC,CASSFKLAGVPYEQYF
TRBV6-6,TRBJ2-7,NA,NA,TGTGCCAGCAGTCGACCGTCGGGGGCCCTTACCTACGAGCAGTACTTC,CASSRPSGALTYEQYF
TRBV5-1,TRBJ2-3,NA,TRBD2,TGCGCCAGCAGCTTGACTAGCGGGGGCACAGATACGCAGTATTTT,CASSLTSGGTDTQYF
TRBV5-6,TRBJ2-1,NA,TRBD1,TGTGCCAGCAGTCAGCCCCACCAGGGGGATGAGCAGTTCTTC,CASSQPHQGDEQFF
TRBV27,TRBJ2-7,NA,NA,TGTGCCAGCAGTTTATCAGGAAACAGGGCCCACGAGCAGTACTTC,CASSLSGNRAHEQYF
TRBV7-9,TRBJ2-1,NA,NA,TGTGCCAGCAGCGACGCGTGGGGACTCACTTGGAATGAGCAGTTCTTC,CASSDAWGLTWNEQFF
TRBV5-1,TRBJ2-5,NA,NA,TGCGCCAGCAGCCCCTTTTCGTGGCCGGAGGAGACCCAGTACTTC,CASSPFSWPEETQYF
TRBV19,TRBJ1-5,NA,NA,TGTGCCAGTACCTCTTGGGGGGGGAGGGTCGGTAATCAGCCCCAGCATTTT,CASTSWGGRVGNQPQHF
TRBV5-4,TRBJ2-3,NA,TRBD2,TGTGCCAGCAGGGAAGGACTAGCGGATCACACAGATACGCAGTATTTT,CASREGLADHTDTQYF
TRBV28,TRBJ2-1,NA,TRBD2,TGTGCCAGCAGTTTCTCACTAGCGGGACGCAATGAGCAGTTCTTC,CASSFSLAGRNEQFF
TRBV2,TRBJ1-2,NA,NA,TGTGCCAGCAGTGGAGGGGAAGCCTACTATGGCTACACCTTC,CASSGGEAYYGYTF
TRBV7-6,TRBJ2-1,NA,NA,TGTGCCAGCAGCTCCAAGTGGGGCTCCTACAATGAGCAGTTCTTC,CASSSKWGSYNEQFF
TRBV18,TRBJ1-1,NA,TRBD1,TGTGCCAGCTCACGACAGGGAGCTGAGGCTTTCTTT,CASSRQGAEAFF
TRBV7-8,TRBJ2-5,NA,NA,TGTGCCAGCAGCATCCCTAGGTGGGGGACGATACGGCAAGAGACCCAGTACTTC,CASSIPRWGTIRQETQYF
TRBV28,TRBJ2-7,NA,TRBD2,TGTGCCAGCAGTTTTGCAAGCGGGAGCTTATACGAGCAGTACTTC,CASSFASGSLYEQYF
TRBV19,TRBJ1-4,NA,NA,TGTGCCAGTAGTATATTAGGTGAAAAACTGTTTTTT,CASSILGEKLFF
TRBV7-2,TRBJ2-7,NA,NA,TGTGCCAGCAGCTTAGAAAGTGGAGTTGACGAGCAGTACTTC,CASSLESGVDEQYF
TRBV6-6,TRBJ1-1,NA,NA,TGTGCCAGCAGTTCCCCGGGACACCCTCCGGAGACTTTCTTT,CASSSPGHPPETFF
TRBV28,TRBJ1-5,NA,NA,TGTGCCAGCAGTTACCCGGATGGAGGGGGCAATCAGCCCCAGCATTTT,CASSYPDGGGNQPQHF
TRBV4-2,TRBJ2-7,NA,TRBD1,TGTGCCAGCAGCCGGGGGACAGGGGGCCCTTCCTACGAGCAGTACTTC,CASSRGTGGPSYEQYF
TRBV11-1,TRBJ1-1,NA,TRBD1,TGTGCCAGCAGCTTCGGGACAGTGAACACTGAAGCTTTCTTT,CASSFGTVNTEAFF
TRBV2,TRBJ1-4,NA,NA,TGTGCCAGCGGCTACAGGGTCTTGGTTGATGAAAAACTGTTTTTT,CASGYRVLVDEKLFF
TRBV7-2,TRBJ2-3,NA,NA,TGTGCCAGCAGCTTAGGGGTCGGGGTATCGGCAGATACGCAGTATTTT,CASSLGVGVSADTQYF
TRBV27,TRBJ2-1,NA,TRBD2,TGTGCCAGCAGTTTCGCCCTCCTAGCGGGTGATGAGCAGTTCTTC,CASSFALLAGDEQFF
TRBV7-6,TRBJ2-5,NA,TRBD2,TGTGCCAGCAGCTTAGCAGCGGGAGCGTGGGAGACCCAGTACTTC,CASSLAAGAWETQYF